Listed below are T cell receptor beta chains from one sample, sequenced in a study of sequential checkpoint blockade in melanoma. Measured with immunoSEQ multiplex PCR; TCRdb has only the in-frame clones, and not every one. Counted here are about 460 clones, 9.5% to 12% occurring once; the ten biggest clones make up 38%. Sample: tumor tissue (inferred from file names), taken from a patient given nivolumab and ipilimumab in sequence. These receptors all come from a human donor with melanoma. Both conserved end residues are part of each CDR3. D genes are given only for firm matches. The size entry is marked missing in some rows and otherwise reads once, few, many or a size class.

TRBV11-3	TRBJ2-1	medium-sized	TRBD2	CASSPGLAGGYLAEQFF
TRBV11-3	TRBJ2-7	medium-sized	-	CARSLSPSNWSSYEQYF
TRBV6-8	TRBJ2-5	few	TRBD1	CASSYSGQGMNQYF
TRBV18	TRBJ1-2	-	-	CASSQNGDTLRGYTF
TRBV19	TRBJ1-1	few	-	CASSVKGDTEAFF
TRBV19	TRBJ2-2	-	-	CASSIFDSSLTGELFF
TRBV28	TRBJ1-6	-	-	CASSFQGLGSPLHF
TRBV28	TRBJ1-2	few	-	CASSFVSRALGGYTF
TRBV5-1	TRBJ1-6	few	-	CASSLAAGVGVSPLHF
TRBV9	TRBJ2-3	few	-	CASGRGLRTDTQYF
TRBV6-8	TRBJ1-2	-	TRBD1	CASSYQGQVGYTF
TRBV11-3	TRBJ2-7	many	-	CASSLPGKPYEQYF
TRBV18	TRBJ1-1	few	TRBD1	CASSYLGGSGMNTEAFF
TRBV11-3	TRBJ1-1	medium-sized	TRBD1	CASSSPGQAELRWAFF
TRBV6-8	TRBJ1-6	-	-	CASSWVESPLHF
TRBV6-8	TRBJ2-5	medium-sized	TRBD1	CASSSPQGVETQYF
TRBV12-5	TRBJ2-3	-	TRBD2	CASGLGGADTQYF
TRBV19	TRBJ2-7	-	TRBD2	CASSPGTSGDNYEQYF
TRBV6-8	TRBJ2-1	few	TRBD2	CASSYSGGAADEQFF
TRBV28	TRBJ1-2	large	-	CASSFPLGGTYGYTF